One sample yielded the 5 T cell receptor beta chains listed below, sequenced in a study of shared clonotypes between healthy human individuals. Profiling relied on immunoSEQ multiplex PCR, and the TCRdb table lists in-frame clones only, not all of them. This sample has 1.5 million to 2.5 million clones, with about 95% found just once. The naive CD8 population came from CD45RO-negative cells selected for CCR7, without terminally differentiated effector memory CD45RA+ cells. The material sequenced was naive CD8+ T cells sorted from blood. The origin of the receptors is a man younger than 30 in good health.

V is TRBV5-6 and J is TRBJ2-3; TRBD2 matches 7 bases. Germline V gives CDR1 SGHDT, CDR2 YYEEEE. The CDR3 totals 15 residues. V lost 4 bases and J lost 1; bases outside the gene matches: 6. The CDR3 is CASSRPGLRTDTQYF. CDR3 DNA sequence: TGTGCCAGCAGCCGACCGGGACTACGCACAGATACGCAGTATTTT.

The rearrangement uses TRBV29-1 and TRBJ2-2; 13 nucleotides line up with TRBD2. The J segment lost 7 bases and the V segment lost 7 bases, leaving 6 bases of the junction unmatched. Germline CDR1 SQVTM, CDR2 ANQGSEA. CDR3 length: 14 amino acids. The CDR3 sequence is CSDRLAGGDGELFF. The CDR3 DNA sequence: TGCAGCGACCGACTAGCGGGAGGTGACGGGGAGCTGTTTTTT.

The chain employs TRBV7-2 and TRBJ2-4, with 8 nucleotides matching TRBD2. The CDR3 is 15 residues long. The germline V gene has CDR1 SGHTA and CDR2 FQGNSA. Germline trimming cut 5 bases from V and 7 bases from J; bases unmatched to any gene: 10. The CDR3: CASSPDAGGGNIQYF. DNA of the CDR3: TGTGCCAGCAGCCCCGACGCGGGAGGCGGGAACATTCAGTACTTC.

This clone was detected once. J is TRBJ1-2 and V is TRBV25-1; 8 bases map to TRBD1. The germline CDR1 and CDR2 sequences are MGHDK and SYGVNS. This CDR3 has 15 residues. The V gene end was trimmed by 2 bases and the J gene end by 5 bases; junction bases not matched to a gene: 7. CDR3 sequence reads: CASSENTGGGYGYTF. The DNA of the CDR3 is TGTGCCAGCAGTGAAAATACAGGGGGGGGTTATGGCTACACCTTC.

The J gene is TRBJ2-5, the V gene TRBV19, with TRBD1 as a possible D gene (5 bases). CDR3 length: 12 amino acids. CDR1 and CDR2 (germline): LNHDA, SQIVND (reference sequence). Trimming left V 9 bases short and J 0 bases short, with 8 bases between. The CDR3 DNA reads TGTGCCAGCCAGGGATACCAAGAGACCCAGTACTTC. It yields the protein CASQGYQETQYF.